This T cell receptor (beta chain) is from a study of identical twins. cDNA carried unique molecular identifiers, and a universal primer site was added by template switching. TCRdb reanalysed the 5' RACE reads using MiXCR and keeps one entry per CDR3 protein. The sample shows approximately 890,000 distinct CDR3 sequences, more than 9% of them seen only once. CDR1 and CDR2 from the germline V gene are KGHDR and SFDVKD. The V and J ends lost 4 bases and 4 bases respectively, with 16 bases between them. This CDR3 has 16 residues. Overall study findings and caveats: The study found excess low generation probability among twin-shared out-of-frame alpha sequences. Beta out-of-frame sequences displayed a weaker excess of sharing between twins. The study found that models underestimated out-of-frame TCR alpha sharing in monozygotic twins.

On this clonotype: Antigen unknown.

Separately, the same data were catalogued under a study of yellow fever vaccine responses in identical twins.

The V gene is TRBV24-1, the J gene TRBJ2-1; D assignment may be TRBD1 or TRBD2 (5 bases each). Specimen: PBMCs. The receptor comes from a woman younger than 30 in good health. The CDR3 coding sequence is TGTGCCACCAGTGACGGGACCCCCGAGGGGTACAATGAGCAGTTCTTC. Amino acid sequence: CATSDGTPEGYNEQFF.